This T cell receptor beta chain was retrieved from a study of T cells after posttransplantation cyclophosphamide. Broader study findings: Donor CD8+ memory clones often dominated recipient blood repertoires at later times. Skin or GI-infiltrating T cells shared few TRB sequences with blood. After PTCy, TRB diversity resembled that of CNI/methotrexate controls.

This clone was observed at least ten times. Its target is not known. The related graft donor's blood sample was taken on the day of bone marrow donation. CDR1 is SGHVS and CDR2 is FQNEAQ in the germline V gene. The CDR3 extends over 14 amino acids. The V gene lost 3 bases and the J gene lost 10 bases, with 16 bases spanning the gap. Assay: immunoSEQ multiplex PCR; the TCRdb copy retains only in-frame clones and omits some. The sample has 45,000 to 55,000 clones, none seen only once. Sequenced: PBMCs. This TCR was sampled from a man aged 35 to 55 in good health, CMV-negative, and a related stem cell transplant donor. J is TRBJ2-1 and V is TRBV7-8; a weak D match, TRBD1 (5 bases). The CDR3 sequence is CASSLKQAVNEQFF. CDR3 coding DNA: TGTGCCAGCAGCTTGAAACAGGCTGTCAACGAGCAGTTCTTC. Variable domain in full (rest from reference TRBV7-8 and TRBJ2-1): GAGVSQSPRYKVAKRGQDVALRCDPISGHVSLFWYQQALGQGPEFLTYFQNEAQLDKSGLPSDRFFAERPEGSVSTLKIQRTQQEDSAVYLCASSLKQAVNEQFFGPGTRLTVL.